This is a list of T cell receptor beta chains from one sample in a study of beta chain features in type 1 diabetes. Data came from immunoSEQ multiplex PCR; TCRdb stores just in-frame clones and leaves some out. The sample holds around 650,000 clones, approximately 13% seen once. The sequenced material came from naive CD4+ T cells from blood. Source of these receptors: a man aged 25 to 45 with type 1 diabetes. CDR3s include the opening cysteine and the closing phenylalanine or tryptophan.

V	CDR3
TRBV18	CASSLGQGDEQFF
TRBV11-2	CASSFWGTNEQFF
TRBV7-9	CASTLGVYNNEQFF
TRBV5-4	CASSPMGGSYEQYF
TRBV29-1	CSVGGRLGKHTGELFF
TRBV5-1	CASGSTGPATETQYF
TRBV7-2	CASSLSGAGNSPLHF
TRBV4-2	CASTRKGRGIGETQYF
TRBV7-9	CASLEAGTGEQFF
TRBV7-2	CASSWDDSSYNEQFF
TRBV10-1	CASSENWENSPLHF
TRBV2	CASSPGGMRETQYF
TRBV6-5	CASSETGQTYGYTF
TRBV6-5	CASSYQQGNNSPLHF
TRBV15	CATSRDHWRLDMGTDTQYF
TRBV7-7	CASSSEGETQYF
TRBV19	CASSPRDGTFYGYTF
TRBV14	CASSHGTGGSPLHF
TRBV11-3	CASSLANQETQYF
TRBV5-4	CASNMYGGGGELFF
TRBV19	CASSIGTQNEQFF
TRBV7-2	CASSPFRGGTDTQYF
TRBV9	CASSVNYGYTF
TRBV5-4	CASSLDWTVNIQYF
TRBV7-2	CASSRATNEKLFF
TRBV7-2	CASSFNTGELFF
TRBV6-5	CASSYQAGAGTYEQYF
TRBV5-8	CASSLVVATNTGELFF
TRBV6-6	CASSAQAFEAFF
TRBV5-6	CASSLTHTDTQYF
TRBV7-2	CASSPREPLNYGYTF
TRBV4-3	CASSQGYGGADTQYF
TRBV10-3	CAISEGGYQPQHF
TRBV11-2	CASGQGRGNTIYF
TRBV28	CASSAGRALGKLFF
TRBV7-2	CASSLVGVQEKLFF
TRBV29-1	CSVEEGGNYGYTF
TRBV28	CAIQPPGDYYGYTF
TRBV5-6	CASSRVGGHEQYF
TRBV7-2	CASSLAEGASGNTIYF
TRBV6-1	CASSEPILDRESYNEQFF
TRBV9	CASSVNGEKDTQYF
TRBV18	CASSPTSSGETQYF
TRBV29-1	CSVYTGELFF